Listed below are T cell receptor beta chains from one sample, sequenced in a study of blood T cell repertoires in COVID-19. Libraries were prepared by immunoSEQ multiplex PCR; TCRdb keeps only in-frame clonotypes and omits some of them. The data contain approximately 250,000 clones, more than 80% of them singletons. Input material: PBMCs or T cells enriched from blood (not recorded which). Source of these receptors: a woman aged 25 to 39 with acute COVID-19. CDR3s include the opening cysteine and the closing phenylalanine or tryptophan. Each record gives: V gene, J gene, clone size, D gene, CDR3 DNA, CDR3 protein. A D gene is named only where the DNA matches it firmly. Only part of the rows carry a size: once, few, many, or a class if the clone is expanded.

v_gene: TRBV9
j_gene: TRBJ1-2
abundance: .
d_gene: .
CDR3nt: TGTGCCAGCAGCGTAGAAGAGGGTATGCCGGAATTC
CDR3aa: CASSVEEGMPEF

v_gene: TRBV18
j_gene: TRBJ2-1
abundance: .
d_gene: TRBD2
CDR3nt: TGTGCCAGCTCACCAGACGCTAGCGGAGGCCTGAGCTCCTACAATGAGCAGTTCTTC
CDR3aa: CASSPDASGGLSSYNEQFF

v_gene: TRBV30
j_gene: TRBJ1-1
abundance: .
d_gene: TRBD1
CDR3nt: TGTGCCTGGAGTCCAGGGGGGAACACTGAAGCTTTCTTT
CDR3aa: CAWSPGGNTEAFF

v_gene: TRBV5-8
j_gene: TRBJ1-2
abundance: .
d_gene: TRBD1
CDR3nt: TGTGCCAGCAGCTTTGGACAGGAGGGCTACACCTTC
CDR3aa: CASSFGQEGYTF

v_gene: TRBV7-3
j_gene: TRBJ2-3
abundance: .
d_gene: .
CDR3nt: TGTGCCAGCAGCCAGCCTAGGGGGGGAGATACGCAGTATTTT
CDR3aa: CASSQPRGGDTQYF

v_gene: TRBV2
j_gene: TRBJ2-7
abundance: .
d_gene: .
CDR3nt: TGTGCCAGCAGTTTGACGACGACAGGCGGGGTTTCGGGGGGAGGAATATACGAGCAGTACTTC
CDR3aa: CASSLTTTGGVSGGGIYEQYF

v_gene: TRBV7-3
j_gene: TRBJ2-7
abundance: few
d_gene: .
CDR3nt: TGTGCCAGCAGCTTTGGCGGGACCTACGAGCAGTACTTC
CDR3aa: CASSFGGTYEQYF

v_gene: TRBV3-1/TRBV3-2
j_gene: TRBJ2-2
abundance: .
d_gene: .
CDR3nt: TGTGCCAGCAGCCAAGCTAGCTCCACCGGGGAGCTGTTTTTT
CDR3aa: CASSQASSTGELFF

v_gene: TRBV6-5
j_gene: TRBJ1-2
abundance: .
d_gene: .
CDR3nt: TGTGCCAGCAGCCGGGGACTCATAGGAGACTATGGCTACACCTTC
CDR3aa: CASSRGLIGDYGYTF

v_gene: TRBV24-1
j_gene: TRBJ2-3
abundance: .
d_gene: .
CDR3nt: TGTGCCACCAGTGACTCCGGGACTAGCACAGATACGCAGTATTTT
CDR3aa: CATSDSGTSTDTQYF

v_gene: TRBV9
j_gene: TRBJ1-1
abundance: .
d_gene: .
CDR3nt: TGTGCCAGCAGCTTCACAGGGATCGAAGCTGAAGCTTTCTTT
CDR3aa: CASSFTGIEAEAFF

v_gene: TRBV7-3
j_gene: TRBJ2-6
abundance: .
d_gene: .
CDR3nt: TGTGCCAGTGGGGCCCGGGCTACTGGGGCCAACGTCCTGACTTTC
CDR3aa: CASGARATGANVLTF

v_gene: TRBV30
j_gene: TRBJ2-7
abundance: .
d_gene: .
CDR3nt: TGTGCCTGGACGTTTGGAGCCTACGAGCAGTACTTC
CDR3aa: CAWTFGAYEQYF

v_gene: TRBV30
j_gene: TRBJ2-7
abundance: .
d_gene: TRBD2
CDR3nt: TGTGCCTGTGGGGGAGGCGGGAGATACGAGCAGTACTTC
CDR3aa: CACGGGGRYEQYF

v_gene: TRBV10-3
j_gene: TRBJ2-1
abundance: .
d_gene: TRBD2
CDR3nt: TGTGCCATCACCGACCCCCGATCTAGCGGGGCGAAGCACAATGAGCAGTTCTTC
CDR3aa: CAITDPRSSGAKHNEQFF

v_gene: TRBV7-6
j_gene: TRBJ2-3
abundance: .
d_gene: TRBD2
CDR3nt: TGTGCCAGCAGCTTAACGGGAGGTGGAGATACGCAGTATTTT
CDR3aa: CASSLTGGGDTQYF

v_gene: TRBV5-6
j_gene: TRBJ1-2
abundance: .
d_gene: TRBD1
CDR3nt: TGTGCCAGCAGCTTGGCCTACCGACAGGGCACGGTGAACTATGGCTACACCTTC
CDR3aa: CASSLAYRQGTVNYGYTF

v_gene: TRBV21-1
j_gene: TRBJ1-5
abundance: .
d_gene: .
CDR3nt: TGTGCCAGCAGCAGACAGTCCGCGGGGACAGAGTCCCCCCTAACCAATCAGCCCCAGCATTTT
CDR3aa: CASSRQSAGTESPLTNQPQHF

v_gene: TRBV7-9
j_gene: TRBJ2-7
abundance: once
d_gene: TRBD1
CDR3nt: TGTGCCAGCAGCATTTTCCAGGGGGCAGTTTACGAGCAGTACTTC
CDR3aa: CASSIFQGAVYEQYF

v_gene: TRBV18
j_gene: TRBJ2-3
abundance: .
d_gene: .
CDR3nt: TGTGCCAGCTCGTCCGTAACTAGCACAGATACGCAGTATTTT
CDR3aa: CASSSVTSTDTQYF

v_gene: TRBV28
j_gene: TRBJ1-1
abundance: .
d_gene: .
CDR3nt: TGTGCCACAAGTACAGGGTTTCGGACGGGAGCTTTCTTT
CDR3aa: CATSTGFRTGAFF

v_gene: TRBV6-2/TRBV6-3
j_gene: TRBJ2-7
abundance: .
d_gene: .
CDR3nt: TGTGCCAGCAGTTCTCGCGGCCGCTCTCTTTCCTACGAGCAGTACTTC
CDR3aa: CASSSRGRSLSYEQYF

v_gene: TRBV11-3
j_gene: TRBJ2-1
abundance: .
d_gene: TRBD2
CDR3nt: TGTGCCAGCAGCTTAAGCCCGGGGCGGGAGGAGGGTGAGCAGTTCTTC
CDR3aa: CASSLSPGREEGEQFF

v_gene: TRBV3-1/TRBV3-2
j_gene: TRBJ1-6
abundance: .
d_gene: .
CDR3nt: TGTGCCAGCAGCCTCGGGGGGGTCAATTCACCCCTCCACTTT
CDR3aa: CASSLGGVNSPLHF

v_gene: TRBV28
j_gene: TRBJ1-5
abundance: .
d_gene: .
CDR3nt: TGTGCCAGCAGTTTAGTACGGTCCAATCAGCCCCAGCATTTT
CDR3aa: CASSLVRSNQPQHF

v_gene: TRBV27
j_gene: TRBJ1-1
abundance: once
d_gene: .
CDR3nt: TGTGCCAGCAGTTTCTGGGGGGCTGAAGCTTTCTTT
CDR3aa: CASSFWGAEAFF

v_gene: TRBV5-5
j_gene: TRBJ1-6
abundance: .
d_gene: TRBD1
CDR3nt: TGTGCCAGCAGCTTGGGGGGACAGGTTAATTCACCCCTCCACTTT
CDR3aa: CASSLGGQVNSPLHF

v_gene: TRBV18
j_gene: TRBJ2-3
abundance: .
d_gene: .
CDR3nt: TGTGCCAGCTCACCACCAAACTTCAACGGTACGCAGTATTTT
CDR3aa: CASSPPNFNGTQYF

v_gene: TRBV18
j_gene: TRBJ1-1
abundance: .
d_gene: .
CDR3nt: TGTGCCAGCTCAGAGGGGGTGGGTCAGATGAACACTGAAGCTTTCTTT
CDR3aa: CASSEGVGQMNTEAFF

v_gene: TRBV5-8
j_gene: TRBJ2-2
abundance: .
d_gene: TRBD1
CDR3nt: TGTGCCAGCAGCTTGACGACAGGGACATATGCCGGGGAGCTGTTTTTT
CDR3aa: CASSLTTGTYAGELFF